This TCR beta chain was sequenced during a study of T cell changes during pregnancy in multiple sclerosis. The repertoire was sequenced with immunoSEQ multiplex PCR; TCRdb's copy has only in-frame clones and lacks some. The table lists 40,000 to 50,000 clones, 90% of them singletons. This clone was counted a single time. The origin of this receptor is a female donor with multiple sclerosis, enrolled in a pregnancy study. The source material was CD4+ T cells from peripheral blood mononuclear cells, sampled before pregnancy.

CDR3 sequence (DNA): TGTGCCACCAGCACCCGGACAGGGATTAGCAATCAGCCCCAGCATTTT. It codes for CATSTRTGISNQPQHF. V is TRBV15 and J is TRBJ1-5, with 8 bases fitting TRBD1. Germline CDR1 is LNHNV and CDR2 is YYDKDF (reference sequence). Unmatched junction bases numbered 5, after V lost 4 bases and J lost 0 bases. The CDR3 is 16 residues long.